The 30 T cell receptor beta chains in this list originate from one sample, sequenced in a study of T cells in Graves' hyperthyroidism and ophthalmopathy. From RNA transcripts, TCR beta CDR3 regions were amplified. RT-PCR in the first round (using the HTBI primer set) targeted the TCR CDR3. TCRdb re-analysed the multiplex PCR reads in MiXCR, keeping a single row per CDR3 protein. The sample yields 270,000 or so distinct CDR3 sequences, approximately 16% seen once. The sequenced sample consisted of blood. The receptors derive from a woman aged 45 to 65 with Graves' hyperthyroidism that later progressed to Graves' ophthalmopathy.

The table lists this clonotype with many counts. This rearrangement joins TRBV12-3 or TRBV12-4 to TRBJ2-1; the D is unclear. The CDR3 runs 13 residues. Between the trimmed V and J ends, which lost 3 bases and 3 bases, there was a span of 6 bases. CDR3 protein: CASSFSGYNEQFF. The DNA of the CDR3 is TGTGCCAGCAGTTTTTCAGGCTACAATGAGCAGTTCTTC.

This clonotype was found many times. The V and J genes are TRBV29-1 and TRBJ1-1, with 11 positions matching TRBD1. Losses at the gene ends were 2 bases for V and 4 bases for J; bases not matched to a gene: 3. The CDR3 totals 14 residues. CDR1 and CDR2 from the germline V gene are SQVTM and ANQGSEA. The CDR3 DNA follows: TGCAGCGTTGAAAAGGACAGGGGGCTCACTGAAGCTTTCTTT. Amino acid sequence: CSVEKDRGLTEAFF.

This clonotype was detected many times. The chain is built from TRBV12-3 or TRBV12-4 and TRBJ1-2; no firm D call. The germline V and J ends were trimmed by 4 bases and 5 bases, with 11 bases remaining between them. The CDR3 length is 13 residues. This CDR3 reads CASSSWEWYGYTF. The DNA of the CDR3 is TGTGCCAGCAGTTCATGGGAGTGGTATGGCTACACCTTC.

This clonotype was counted ten times or more. This sequence joins TRBV2 and TRBJ2-5; perhaps D is TRBD1 or TRBD2 (5 bases each). This CDR3 is built from 14 residues. Germline V gene lookup returns CDR1 SNHLY and CDR2 FYNNEI. V was pared by 6 bases and J by 4 bases, with 15 bases between. As DNA, the CDR3 is TGTGCCAGCAGGAGTCGGGTTGGGGGAGAGACCCAGTACTTC. Translation: CASRSRVGGETQYF.

This clonotype was found a few times. This may be a read error, as it is one base from a much larger clone. V is TRBV18 and J is TRBJ2-1; 10 positions match TRBD2. CDR3 length: 15 residues. The V gene's germline CDR1 is KGHSH and CDR2 LQKENI. CDR3 region: CTSSPLAGVSYEQFF. The CDR3 bases are TGTACCAGCTCACCTCTAGCGGGAGTATCTTATGAGCAGTTCTTC.

This clonotype came up a few times. The CDR3 sequence: CSARKGSSSYEQYF. CDR3 DNA: TGCAGTGCTAGAAAGGGGTCGAGCTCCTACGAGCAGTACTTC. The chain uses TRBV20-1 and TRBJ2-7; the D gene is possibly TRBD1 (5 bases). With 2 bases removed from V and 0 bases from J, the gap between germline ends came to 11 bases. The CDR3 loop spans 14 amino acids. Germline V gene sequence: CDR1 DFQATT, CDR2 SNEGSKA (reference sequence).

Only a few counts were recorded for this clonotype. A read error is possible here, since a much larger clone lies one base away. The CDR3 DNA reads TGTGCCAGCTTATCCACGACAGGTACAATCCAGCCCCAGCATTTT. This translates into CASLSTTGTIQPQHF. The V gene is TRBV18, the J gene TRBJ1-5, with D possibly TRBD1 on 6 matching bases. Germline CDR1 and CDR2: KGHSH and LQKENI. The V gene lost 7 bases and the J gene lost 7 bases, with 20 bases spanning the gap. The CDR3 is 15 amino acids.

At least ten counts were recorded for this clonotype. The gene calls are TRBV28 and TRBJ2-5; tentative D call: TRBD1 (6 bases). This CDR3 is 14 amino acids long. Per the germline V gene, CDR1 is MDHEN and CDR2 is SYDVKM. Deletions cut 2 bases from V and 7 bases from J, with 14 bases between. The DNA of the CDR3 is TGTGCCAGCAGTTTAGGGCCCAGGGGTGGGACCCAGTACTTC. Amino acids: CASSLGPRGGTQYF.

This clonotype has ten or more counts. The CDR3: CASSQDTNIYTGELFF. The CDR3 region has the DNA TGTGCCAGCAGCCAAGACACAAATATTTACACCGGGGAGCTGTTTTTT. This chain joins TRBV28 and TRBJ2-2; D remains unclear. Trimming cost V 6 bases and J 3 bases, with 17 bases left between them. Per germline, CDR1 MDHEN and CDR2 SYDVKM. The CDR3 runs to 16 residues.

The sample holds many counts of this clonotype. The chain has TRBV20-1 and TRBJ1-2, with unresolved D. Trimming cost V 0 bases and J 4 bases, with 12 bases left between them. The germline gives CDR1 DFQATT, CDR2 SNEGSKA (reference sequence). The CDR3 consists of 14 residues. In nucleotides, the CDR3 is TGCAGTGCTAGAGATCTTAAGACCCTCTATGGCTACACCTTC. Translation gives CSARDLKTLYGYTF.

V and J are TRBV20-1 and TRBJ1-2; D might be TRBD1 (6 bases). The germline V gene encodes CDR1 DFQATT and CDR2 SNEGSKA (reference sequence). The length of the CDR3 is 13 residues. V gave up 3 bases and J gave up 4 bases, with 12 bases separating them. This CDR3 reads CSARMDSGYGYTF. The CDR3 nucleotides are TGCAGTGCTAGGATGGACAGCGGCTATGGCTACACCTTC.

There are many counts of this clonotype. The chain joins TRBV6-1 to TRBJ2-7; perhaps TRBD2 as D (5 bases). This CDR3 is 12 amino acids long. Per the germline V gene, CDR1 is MNHNS and CDR2 is SASEGT. V was clipped by 6 bases and J by 2 bases, with 8 bases between them. The DNA for the CDR3 is TGTGCCAGCAGGGGAGTGGCCTACGAGCAGTACTTC. Translation gives CASRGVAYEQYF.

This clonotype was observed at least ten times. This chain links TRBV7-9 with TRBJ1-4; 7 nucleotides align to TRBD1. Germline lookup yields CDR1 SEHNR and CDR2 FQNEAQ (reference sequence). The CDR3 consists of 14 residues. Trimming cost V 1 base and J 7 bases; bases outside gene matches: 3. The CDR3 bases are TGTGCCAGCAGCTTAGGACAGGGAGGTGAAAAACTGTTTTTT. Encoded protein: CASSLGQGGEKLFF.

This clonotype was detected a few times. Just one base apart from a much larger clone, this may be a read error. Here the CDR3 DNA reads TGTGCCAGCACCTCGGGAGGGAGTGATGGAAACACCATATATTTT. Its protein is CASTSGGSDGNTIYF. This sequence joins TRBV28 and TRBJ1-3; D is uncertain. CDR3 size: 15 residues. From germline, CDR1 is MDHEN and CDR2 SYDVKM. Trimming removed 7 bases at V and 3 bases at J, with 16 bases between. The complete variable domain, with remaining parts taken from reference TRBV28 and TRBJ1-3, reads DVKVTQSSRYLVKRTGEKVFLECVQDMDHENMFWYRQDPGLGLRLIYFSYDVKMKEKGDIPEGYSVSREKKERFSLILESASTNQTSMYLCASTSGGSDGNTIYFGEGSWLTVV.

The chain has TRBV19 and TRBJ1-2; unclear D gene. Trimming stripped 10 bases from V and 4 bases from J, with 16 bases between. The CDR3 is made up of 13 amino acids. Germline CDR1 LNHDA, CDR2 SQIVND (reference sequence). CDR3 DNA sequence: TGTGCCACTTCCGACCGGACCCTCTATGGCTACACCTTC. Encoded protein: CATSDRTLYGYTF.

The sample holds a few counts of this clonotype. The rearrangement joins TRBV28 to TRBJ2-7, with TRBD2 matching 10 bases. The CDR3 totals 14 residues. The germline gives CDR1 MDHEN, CDR2 SYDVKM. V was clipped by 2 bases and J by 6 bases; unmatched bases: 4. CDR3 sequence (DNA): TGTGCCAGCAGTTTACTAGCGGGAGTATCCGAGCAGTACTTC. Encoded protein: CASSLLAGVSEQYF.

This clonotype has a count of ten or more. The CDR3 loop is CASASRGAGVNIQYF. The CDR3 region has the DNA TGTGCCAGCGCGTCGCGGGGTGCAGGGGTTAACATTCAGTACTTC. The chain employs TRBV27 and TRBJ2-4; D assignment may be TRBD1 or TRBD2 (6 bases each). Looked up from germline, CDR1 is MNHEY and CDR2 is SMNVEV (reference sequence). Between the trimmed V and J ends, which lost 8 bases and 7 bases, there was a span of 21 bases. The CDR3 totals 15 residues.

About this clonotype itself: Mismatch with germline at one junction end may stem from a read error. The chain is built from TRBV7-3 and TRBJ2-6; maybe TRBD2 (5 bases). Per the germline V gene, CDR1 is SGHTA and CDR2 is FQGTGA. This CDR3 spans 11 amino acids. The CDR3 loop reads CASSLISGLPF. The DNA for the CDR3 is TGTGCCAGCAGCTTAATAAGCGGACTTCCTTTC.

This clonotype has just a few counts. The chain carries TRBV14 and TRBJ2-2; the D is unclear. Germline CDR1 and CDR2: SGHDN and FVKESK. There are 16 residues in the CDR3. V gave up 0 bases and J gave up 6 bases, with 14 bases separating them. CDR3 loop: CASSQDPGSHPGELFF. CDR3 coding DNA: TGTGCCAGCAGCCAAGACCCAGGCAGCCACCCCGGGGAGCTGTTTTTT.

This clonotype was seen more than once but under ten times. The rearrangement joins TRBV19 to TRBJ1-2; D remains ambiguous. Germline V gives CDR1 LNHDA, CDR2 SQIVND (reference sequence). The CDR3 has 14 residues. V lost 10 bases to trimming and J lost 3 bases, with 18 bases between them. The CDR3 DNA follows: TGTGCCACGAACGCACGCGGAATAGACTATGGCTACACCTTC. This encodes CATNARGIDYGYTF.

This clonotype was recorded a few times. The J gene is TRBJ2-5, the V gene TRBV5-1; no clear D gene. Germline assignment: CDR1 SGHRS and CDR2 YFSETQ. Trimming left V 4 bases short and J 5 bases short, with 12 bases between. The CDR3 extends over 13 amino acids. CDR3 sequence (DNA): TGCGCCAGCAGCCCTTCCCTCCGGGAGACCCAGTACTTC. Translation gives CASSPSLRETQYF.

The CDR3 region has the DNA TGTGCCACCAGCAGAGAGGGCTTCACTGAAGCTTTCTTT. Encoded protein: CATSREGFTEAFF. The chain links TRBV15 to TRBJ1-1; D ambiguous. The germline V gene has CDR1 LNHNV and CDR2 YYDKDF (reference sequence). This CDR3 has 13 amino acids. V was cut by 0 bases and J by 4 bases, with 6 bases left in between.

This clonotype appeared many times. The rearrangement links TRBV18 to TRBJ1-1; the D gene is possibly TRBD1 (6 bases). This CDR3 is 15 amino acids long. Trimming cost V 6 bases and J 8 bases, with 22 bases left between them. Germline values: CDR1 KGHSH, CDR2 LQKENI. The CDR3 DNA reads as TGTGCCAGCTCCCAATCATACAAGGGGGGATTAGAAGCTTTCTTT. As protein: CASSQSYKGGLEAFF.

The chain couples TRBV19 to TRBJ1-5; D is possibly TRBD1 (5 bases). The germline V gene has CDR1 LNHDA and CDR2 SQIVND (reference sequence). The CDR3 is 15 amino acids. Trimming cost V 5 bases and J 4 bases, with 15 bases left between them. This chain's CDR3 is CASSPFDSLNQPQHF. The CDR3 DNA follows: TGTGCCAGTAGTCCCTTCGACAGTTTGAATCAGCCCCAGCATTTT.

This clonotype was seen only a few times. The chain recombines TRBV5-4 with TRBJ2-1; the match to TRBD2 covers 10 bases. The CDR3 is 17 residues long. Germline loops: CDR1 SGHNT, CDR2 YYREEE (reference sequence). V was clipped by 1 base and J by 4 bases; unmatched bases: 8. The CDR3 loop is CASSLMRRTSGYNEQFF. The CDR3 DNA follows: TGTGCCAGCAGCTTGATGCGACGGACTAGCGGTTACAATGAGCAGTTCTTC.

The chain joins TRBV29-1 to TRBJ1-4, with D possibly matching TRBD1 (6 bases). The germline CDR1 and CDR2 sequences are SQVTM and ANQGSEA. V lost 4 bases to trimming and J lost 5 bases, with 11 bases between them. CDR3 length equals 13 residues. CDR3 sequence (DNA): TGCAGCGTTGTAACAGGGAGGAATGAAAAACTGTTTTTT. Protein product: CSVVTGRNEKLFF.

A remark on this clonotype: Possible read error: a much larger clone is one base away. This chain uses TRBV19 with TRBJ1-1; weak D call: TRBD1 (5 bases). This CDR3 has 15 residues. Germline lookup yields CDR1 LNHDA and CDR2 SQIVND (reference sequence). In DNA form, the CDR3 reads TGTACCAGTAGTAGCCCCAGGACAATGAACACTGAAGCTTTCTTT. Protein product: CTSSSPRTMNTEAFF.

This clonotype was counted at least ten times. CDR3 sequence reads: CSASGTGMRPQHF. In DNA form, the CDR3 reads TGCAGTGCTTCCGGGACAGGGATGAGGCCCCAGCATTTT. The V call is TRBV20-1, the J call TRBJ1-5; 9 nucleotides match TRBD1. The CDR3 length is 13 residues. V shed 5 bases and J 9 bases; nucleotides not matched to a gene: 8. In germline, CDR1 is DFQATT, CDR2 SNEGSKA (reference sequence).

This sequence joins TRBV5-5 and TRBJ1-1, with a tentative D call TRBD1 (5 bases). This CDR3 is built from 14 residues. Germline lookup yields CDR1 SGHKS and CDR2 YYEKEE (reference sequence). Between the trimmed V and J ends, which lost 2 bases and 4 bases, there was a span of 12 bases. DNA for the CDR3: TGTGCCAGCAGCTTCCTGGGGGAGAGCACTGAAGCTTTCTTT. Protein product: CASSFLGESTEAFF.

This clonotype has ten or more counts. The J gene is TRBJ1-2, the V gene TRBV3-1; the D is unclear. V shed 3 bases and J shed 4 bases, with 12 bases lying between them. This CDR3 has 14 amino acids. CDR1 is LGHDT, CDR2 YNNKEL, per germline (reference sequence). Here the CDR3 DNA reads TGTGCCAGCAGCCATGTTTTACAGCGCTATGGCTACACCTTC. Amino acid sequence: CASSHVLQRYGYTF.